Below are 10 T cell receptor beta chains sequenced from a single sample in a study of T cells in Graves' hyperthyroidism and ophthalmopathy. Amplification of TCR beta CDR3 regions was performed using RNA transcripts as template. First-round RT-PCR targeting the TCR CDR3 was performed with the HTBI primer set. Via MiXCR, TCRdb re-called the multiplex PCR reads, giving one row per CDR3 protein. The data show around 700,000 distinct CDR3 sequences, with approximately 19% seen just once and over 15% held by the top ten. Sequencing was performed on blood. These receptors all stem from a woman between 50 and 59 years old with Graves' hyperthyroidism that later progressed to Graves' ophthalmopathy.

This clonotype was seen at least ten times. The chain joins TRBV6-2 or TRBV6-3 to TRBJ2-7; 7 bases are shared with TRBD2. The CDR3 has 17 amino acids. Germline assignment: CDR1 MNHEY and CDR2 SVGEGT. V lost 0 bases to trimming and J lost 1 base; unmatched junction nucleotides: 9. CDR3 coding DNA: TGTGCCAGCAGTTACTCGAGAGTAGCGGGCCTGTCCTACGAGCAGTACTTC. This translates into CASSYSRVAGLSYEQYF.

This clonotype occurred a few times. The chain uses TRBV20-1 and TRBJ2-7, with TRBD1 matching over 7 bases. V was clipped by 1 base and J by 3 bases; unmatched bases: 6. The CDR3 runs to 14 residues. Germline CDR1 is DFQATT and CDR2 is SNEGSKA (reference sequence). CDR3 sequence: CSARGDRVGYEQYF. CDR3 nucleotides: TGCAGTGCTAGAGGAGACAGGGTGGGCTACGAGCAGTACTTC.

This clonotype was seen repeatedly, ten times or more. The V gene is TRBV12-3 or TRBV12-4, the J gene TRBJ2-2; D gene ambiguous. The length of the CDR3 is 15 residues. The V end was cut by 10 bases, the J end by 3 bases, with 18 bases between. CDR3 loop: CATLPRGRDTGELFF. Here the CDR3 DNA reads TGTGCCACTCTACCCCGCGGCCGGGACACCGGGGAGCTGTTTTTT.

The genes are TRBV2 and TRBJ1-6; D gene unclear. The germline CDR1 and CDR2 sequences are SNHLY and FYNNEI. The V and J ends lost 2 bases and 9 bases respectively, with 14 bases between them. The CDR3 extends over 15 amino acids. CDR3 sequence (DNA): TGTGCCAGCAGTGAAACGGAACCCGGGATTTCACCCCTCCACTTT. The encoded protein is CASSETEPGISPLHF. Based on the CDR3 plus reference TRBV2 and TRBJ1-6, the full variable domain is EPEVTQTPSHQVTQMGQEVILRCVPISNHLYFYWYRQILGQKVEFLVSFYNNEISEKSEIFDDQFSVERPDGSNFTLKIRSTKLEDSAMYFCASSETEPGISPLHFGNGTRLTVT.

This clonotype has ten or more counts. This chain connects TRBV7-9 to TRBJ2-1; 8 bases are a match to TRBD2. This CDR3 comprises 16 residues. CDR1 is SEHNR and CDR2 is FQNEAQ in the germline V gene (reference sequence). With V trimmed by 1 base and J by 5 bases, 7 bases remained unmatched. CDR3 DNA: TGTGCCAGCAGCTTAGTTTCACTAGCGGAAAACAATGAGCAGTTCTTC. Translated: CASSLVSLAENNEQFF.

This clonotype was detected many times. J is TRBJ1-2 and V is TRBV12-3 or TRBV12-4; no clear D gene. V lost 7 bases and J 4 bases, leaving 19 bases between the germline ends. CDR3 length: 15 residues. The CDR3 nucleotides are TGTGCCAGCACCCCTTCTTCGGGGAGGGCCTATGGCTACACCTTC. Encoded protein: CASTPSSGRAYGYTF.

Ten or more counts support this clonotype. The chain has TRBV6-1 and TRBJ1-2, with D uncertain. This CDR3 has 15 amino acids. The V gene lost 5 bases and the J gene lost 0 bases, with 13 bases spanning the gap. Looked up from germline, CDR1 is MNHNS and CDR2 is SASEGT. The CDR3 nucleotides are TGTGCCAGCAGTTTCGGCTGGGCGTCTAACTATGGCTACACCTTC. This gives the protein CASSFGWASNYGYTF.

The chain recombines TRBV29-1 with TRBJ2-3; possibly TRBD1 for D (6 bases). Germline CDR1 SQVTM, CDR2 ANQGSEA. V was shortened by 8 bases and J by 6 bases, with 18 bases between the two germline ends. The CDR3 loop spans 13 amino acids. CDR3 sequence: CSSARGKGDTQYF. In DNA, the CDR3 is TGCAGCTCCGCCAGGGGTAAAGGGGATACGCAGTATTTT.

This clonotype was observed a few times. The chain joins TRBV12-3 or TRBV12-4 to TRBJ1-5; D ambiguous. The CDR3 has 12 amino acids. V was shortened by 6 bases and J by 7 bases, with 10 bases between the two germline ends. The CDR3 region is CASSAIRQPQHF. The DNA for the CDR3 is TGTGCCAGCAGCGCCATTAGACAGCCCCAGCATTTT.

J is TRBJ2-1 and V is TRBV4-1; D unresolved. Trimming removed 4 bases at V and 3 bases at J, with 16 bases between. Germline CDR1 and CDR2: MGHRA and YSYEKL. The CDR3 has 16 amino acids. This chain's CDR3 is CASSPPPDLRYNEQFF. CDR3 DNA sequence: TGCGCCAGCAGCCCACCCCCCGATCTACGCTACAATGAGCAGTTCTTC.